The clone carrying this T cell receptor beta chain was observed a few times. Germline loops: CDR1 LGHNA, CDR2 YSLEER. V lost 0 bases, J lost 7 bases, and 13 bases lay in between. The CDR3 is 14 amino acids. The sample belongs to a study of response to subunit inactivated influenza vaccine. One entry per CDR3 protein, called by TCRdb with MiXCR from the RT-PCR reads. The repertoire includes over 450,000 distinct CDR3 sequences, over 10% of them detected once, and roughly 14% sits in the top ten. The source is a man aged 50 or older who received an inactivated influenza vaccine. This material consisted of PBMCs from blood, taken 35 to 45 days after vaccination. The chain links TRBV4-3 to TRBJ2-7; no definite D call. Here the CDR3 DNA reads TGCGCCAGCAGCCAAGAAGTCAGCCCGATAGAGCAGTACTTC. It is translated as CASSQEVSPIEQYF.